This paragraph covers one TCR beta chain sequence. Antigen specificity is unknown. Germline V gene lookup returns CDR1 LNHNV and CDR2 YYDKDF (reference sequence). V was pared by 0 bases and J by 5 bases, with 4 bases between. This CDR3 contains 13 residues. The data stem from a study of T-cell reconstitution after alpha-beta-depleted transplantation in children. TCRbeta library preparation incorporated unique molecular identifiers. TCRdb passed the PCR reads through MiXCR, listing each CDR3 protein once. Of roughly 340,000 distinct CDR3 sequences listed, roughly 15% are singletons. General study results and limits: When one year had passed after transplant, most T-cell counts and diversity came from newly produced T cells. Expanded graft clones numbering several hundred reportedly gave rise to alpha-beta T cells about two months after transplant.

The sequence derives from a male patient aged 2-9 years who had a stem cell transplant for acute lymphoblastic leukemia, so the T cells may come from the graft donor. Sequencing used PBMCs, mostly from graft donor cells, obtained 360 days after TCRalphabeta/CD19-depleted stem cell transplant. The J gene is TRBJ2-2, the V gene TRBV15; no reliable D call. CDR3: CATSRDFTGELFF. The CDR3 nucleotides read TGTGCCACCAGCAGAGATTTTACCGGGGAGCTGTTTTTT.